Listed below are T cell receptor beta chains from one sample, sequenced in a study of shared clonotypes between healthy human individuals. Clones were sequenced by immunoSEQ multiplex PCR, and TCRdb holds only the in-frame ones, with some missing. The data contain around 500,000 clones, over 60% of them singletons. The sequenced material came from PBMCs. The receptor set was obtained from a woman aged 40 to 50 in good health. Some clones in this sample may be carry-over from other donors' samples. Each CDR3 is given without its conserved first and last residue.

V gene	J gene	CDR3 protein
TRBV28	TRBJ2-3	ATRESGTDTQY
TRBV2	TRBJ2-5	ASSPSQETQY
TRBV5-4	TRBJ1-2	ASSPGTGSRGYT
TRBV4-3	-	ASSQDWGVEQY
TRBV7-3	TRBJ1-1	ASSLAGSHTEAF
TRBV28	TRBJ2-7	ASSLNEQY
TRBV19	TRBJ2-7	ASSIVPGQGSYEQY
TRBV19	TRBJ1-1	ATSRQGARAGDTEAF
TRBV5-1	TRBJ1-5	ASSLEGRGQPQH
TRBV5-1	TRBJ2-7	ASSLGGGDYEQY
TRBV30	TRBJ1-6	AWSEGGYNSPLH
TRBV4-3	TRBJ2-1	ASSQESYNEQF
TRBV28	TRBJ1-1	ASSRRMNTEAF
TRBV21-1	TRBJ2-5	ASRHGGLDMGRTQY
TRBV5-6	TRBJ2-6	ASSLGSSGANVLT
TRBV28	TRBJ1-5	ASSFEENQPQH
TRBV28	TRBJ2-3	ASSSQGLAGTTDTQY
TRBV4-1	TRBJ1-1	ASNPSGTMNTEAF
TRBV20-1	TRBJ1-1	SARDAEAF
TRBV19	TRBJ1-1	ASSLQGSANTEAF
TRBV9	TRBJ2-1	ASTSGRDNYNEQF
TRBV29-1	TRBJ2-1	SVTSGVYNEQF
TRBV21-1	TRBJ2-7	ASSKGRTGEQY
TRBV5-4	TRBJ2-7	ASSLGLAGGKTRYEQY
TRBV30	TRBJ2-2	AWSVWGRTKGSTGELF
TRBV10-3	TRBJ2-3	AISESPSGVTDTQY
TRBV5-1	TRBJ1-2	ASSFGRFLQGNYGYT
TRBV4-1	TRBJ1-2	ASSQGEGASYGYT
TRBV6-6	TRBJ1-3	ATAGGGNTIY
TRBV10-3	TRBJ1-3	AIAATVNSGNTIY
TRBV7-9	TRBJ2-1	ASSLASLAGDNEQF
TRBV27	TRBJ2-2	ASSLFSGLAARVGELF
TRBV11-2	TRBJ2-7	ASSSITGSYEQY
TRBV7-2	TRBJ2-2	ASSFQLIRTGELF
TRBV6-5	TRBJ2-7	ASRNGLSYEQY
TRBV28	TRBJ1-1	ASSAPPQHTEAF
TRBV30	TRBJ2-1	AWSVPPSGRPEQF
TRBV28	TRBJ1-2	ASSFPGGIYGYT
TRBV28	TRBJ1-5	ASSTWGAGDQPQH
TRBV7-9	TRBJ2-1	ASSLGAGDHNEQF
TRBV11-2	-	ASSLAGQGAYEQY
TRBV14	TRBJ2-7	ASSQDWGQSYEQY
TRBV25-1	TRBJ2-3	ASSEWGVNADTQY
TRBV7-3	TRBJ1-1	ASSLIHGTDVEAF
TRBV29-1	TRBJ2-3	STMVAGTDTQY
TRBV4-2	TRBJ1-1	ASSPGLVQGLNTEAF
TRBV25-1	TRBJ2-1	ASSFGDEQF
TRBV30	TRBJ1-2	AWRTLGGLYGYT
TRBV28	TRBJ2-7	ASSPLRGPTYEQY
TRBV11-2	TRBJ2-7	ASSLSPGNYEQY
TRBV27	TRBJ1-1	ASSLRLGRTEAF
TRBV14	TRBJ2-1	ASSRLQLAGVFGEQF
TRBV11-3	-	ASSLGGPEVYEQY